This T cell receptor beta chain came from a study of blood T cells in healthy people across ages. Study results and caveats: The study lacked donor CMV status, which possibly confounded expanded clonotype changes.

This clonotype came up once. Its antigen is not known. Since a much larger clone is just one base distant, this may be a read error. A second PCR of 7 to 11 cycles used a sample-barcoded 5' primer and a J-beta primer mix. TCRdb analysed the 5' RACE reads with MiXCR anew, one entry per CDR3 protein. Among some 930,000 distinct CDR3 sequences, 25% to 35% were seen once, and the ten largest hold 9.5% to 13%. CDR3 length: 14 amino acids. Germline-derived CDR1 and CDR2 are MNHEY and SMNVEV (reference sequence). The ends lost 5 bases at V and 3 bases at J; junction bases unmatched: 6. A further study also used this sample, focusing on T cells of mothers and their children. That paper adds: It was observed that no persistent microchimeric T cell clones could be detected.

The sample consisted of blood. The chain couples TRBV27 to TRBJ2-7; 8 positions match TRBD1. This receptor was obtained from a woman between 40 and 50 years old in good health. The CDR3 nucleotides are TGTGCCAGCAGTGTGACAGGGGAGTACTACGAGCAGTACTTC. Translation gives CASSVTGEYYEQYF.